This entry lists 4 T cell receptor beta chains sequenced from one sample in a study of identical twins. One entry per CDR3 protein, called by TCRdb with MiXCR from the 5' RACE reads. This table holds 640,000 or so distinct CDR3 sequences, around 6% found once. The sequencing sample was made of naive T cells sorted from blood. These receptors all stem from a man aged 18 to 35 in good health.

The chain employs TRBV5-1 and TRBJ2-3; 11 nucleotides line up with TRBD2. Trimming cost V 4 bases and J 5 bases; bases outside gene matches: 6. CDR1 is SGHRS and CDR2 is YFSETQ in the germline V gene. The CDR3 covers 15 residues. The CDR3 DNA is TGCGCCAGCAGCGGGGGACTAGCGGTGAGAGATACGCAGTATTTT. This translates into CASSGGLAVRDTQYF.

This clonotype showed up many times. The rearrangement links TRBV20-1 to TRBJ1-1; TRBD1 is a possible D gene (5 bases). Germline V lookup: CDR1 DFQATT, CDR2 SNEGSKA (reference sequence). The CDR3 extends over 14 amino acids. The V and J ends lost 0 bases and 6 bases respectively, with 14 bases between them. The CDR3 spells CSARDPGTGSEAFF. CDR3 sequence (DNA): TGCAGTGCTAGAGACCCAGGGACTGGTTCTGAAGCTTTCTTT.

This clonotype has only a few counts. The chain links TRBV6-2 or TRBV6-3 to TRBJ2-1; D uncertain. Germline V gene lookup returns CDR1 MNHEY and CDR2 SVGEGT. The CDR3 extends over 14 amino acids. V was cut by 10 bases and J by 10 bases, with 23 bases left in between. CDR3 sequence reads: CATSPGGSGGEQFF. CDR3 bases: TGTGCCACCAGCCCCGGTGGGTCGGGTGGGGAGCAGTTCTTC.

This clonotype was counted many times. This sequence joins TRBV7-2 and TRBJ2-1; 8 nucleotides match TRBD1. CDR3 length: 17 residues. Trimming at V came to 4 bases and at J to 2 bases, leaving 10 bases not matched to a gene. Germline lookup yields CDR1 SGHTA and CDR2 FQGNSA. The CDR3 coding sequence is TGTGCCAGCAGCTGGAGGCCCGGGACAGGTACCTACAATGAGCAGTTCTTC. Protein: CASSWRPGTGTYNEQFF. Filled out from reference TRBV7-2 and TRBJ2-1, the complete variable domain reads GAGVSQSPSNKVTEKGKDVELRCDPISGHTALYWYRQSLGQGLEFLIYFQGNSAPDKSGLPSDRFSAERTGGSVSTLTIQRTQQEDSAVYLCASSWRPGTGTYNEQFFGPGTRLTVL.